Below, one TCR beta chain is given with its context. Its antigen remains unknown. This sample is drawn from a study of T cells in localized non-small cell lung cancer. Here immunoSEQ multiplex PCR was the method, and the copy in TCRdb shows in-frame clones only, minus some. The sample contains roughly 50,000 clones, about 89% of which appear only once. Points from the study as a whole: Adjacent lung had a median around 50 of the 100 largest tumor clones. Greater T cell density in blood accompanied longer overall survival. One tumor region alone was sequenced, and heterogeneity therefore remains possible. Uninvolved adjacent lung had more T cell clonality than any other tissue, topping tumor.

Germline loops: CDR1 SGHRS, CDR2 YFSETQ. J lost 3 bases, V lost 4 bases, and 9 bases had no gene match. This CDR3 region has 16 residues. The genes are TRBV5-1 and TRBJ2-3; 9 bases are shared with TRBD2. The sample consisted of peripheral blood, taken before any cancer treatment. The sequence derives from a man aged 35 to 69 with stage I lung adenocarcinoma. CDR3 amino acids: CASSPMMTSGTDTQYF. CDR3 bases: TGCGCCAGCAGCCCAATGATGACTAGCGGTACAGATACGCAGTATTTT. Looking up the rest from reference TRBV5-1 and TRBJ2-3 gives the full variable domain: KAGVTQTPRYLIKTRGQQVTLSCSPISGHRSVSWYQQTPGQGLQFLFEYFSETQRNKGNFPGRFSGRQFSNSRSEMNVSTLELGDSALYLCASSPMMTSGTDTQYFGPGTRLTVL.